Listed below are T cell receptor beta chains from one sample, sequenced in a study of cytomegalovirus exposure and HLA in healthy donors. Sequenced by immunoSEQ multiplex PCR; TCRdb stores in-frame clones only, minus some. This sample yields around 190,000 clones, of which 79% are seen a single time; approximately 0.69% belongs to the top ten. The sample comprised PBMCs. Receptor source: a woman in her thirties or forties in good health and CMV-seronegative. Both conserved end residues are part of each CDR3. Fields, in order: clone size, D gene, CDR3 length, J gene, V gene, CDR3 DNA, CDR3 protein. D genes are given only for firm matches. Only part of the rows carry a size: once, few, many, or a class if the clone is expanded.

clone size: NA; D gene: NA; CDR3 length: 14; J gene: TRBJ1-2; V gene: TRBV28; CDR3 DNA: TGTGCCAGCAGTTTGGTGGGGCCTAACTATGGCTACACCTTC; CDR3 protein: CASSLVGPNYGYTF
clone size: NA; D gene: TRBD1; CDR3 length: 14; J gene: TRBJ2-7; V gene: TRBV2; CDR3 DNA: TGTGCCAGCAGTCCTGCCGGGACAGGGGACGAGCAGTACTTC; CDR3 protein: CASSPAGTGDEQYF
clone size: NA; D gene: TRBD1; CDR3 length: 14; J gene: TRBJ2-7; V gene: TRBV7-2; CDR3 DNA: TGTGCCAGCAGCTTAGGTGGGACAGGGCTTGAGCAGTACTTC; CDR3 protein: CASSLGGTGLEQYF
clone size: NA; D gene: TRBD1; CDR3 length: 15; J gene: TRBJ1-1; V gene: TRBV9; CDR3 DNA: TGTGCCAGCAGCGTAGCCTGGGACAGGAACACTGAAGCTTTCTTT; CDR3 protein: CASSVAWDRNTEAFF
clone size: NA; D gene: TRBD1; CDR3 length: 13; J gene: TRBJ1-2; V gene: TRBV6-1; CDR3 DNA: TGTGCCACCGGACAGGGCCCACAAGGTGGCTACACCTTC; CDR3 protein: CATGQGPQGGYTF
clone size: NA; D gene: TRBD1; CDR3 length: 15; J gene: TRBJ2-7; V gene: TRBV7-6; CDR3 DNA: TGTGCCAGCAGCTTGGTGGGTGACAGGGGTTACGAGCAGTACTTC; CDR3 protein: CASSLVGDRGYEQYF
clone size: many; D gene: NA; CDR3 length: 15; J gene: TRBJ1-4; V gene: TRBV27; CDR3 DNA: TGTGCCAGCAGGGGCCAACAGGTCACTAATGAAAAACTGTTTTTT; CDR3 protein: CASRGQQVTNEKLFF
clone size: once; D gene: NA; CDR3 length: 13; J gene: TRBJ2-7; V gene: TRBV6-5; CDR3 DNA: TGTGCCAGCGCCGAGGGTCGGAACTACGAGCAGTACTTC; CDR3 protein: CASAEGRNYEQYF
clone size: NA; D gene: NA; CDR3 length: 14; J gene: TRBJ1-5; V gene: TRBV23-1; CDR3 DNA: TGCGCCAGCAAAGCTACAGGCGACAATCAGCCCCAGCATTTT; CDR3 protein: CASKATGDNQPQHF
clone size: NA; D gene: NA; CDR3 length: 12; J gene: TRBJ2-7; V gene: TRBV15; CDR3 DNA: TGTGCCACCAGCAGAGATAGGGGGGAGCAGTACTTC; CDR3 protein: CATSRDRGEQYF
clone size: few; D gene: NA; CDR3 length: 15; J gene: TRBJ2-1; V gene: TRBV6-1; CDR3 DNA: TGTGCCAGCAGTGTAGAGACTAGTGGATACAATGAGCAGTTCTTC; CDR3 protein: CASSVETSGYNEQFF
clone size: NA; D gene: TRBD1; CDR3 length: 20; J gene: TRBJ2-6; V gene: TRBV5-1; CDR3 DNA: TGCGCCAGCAGCTTGGCCAGGACAGGGGGCACTCTCACTGGGGCCAACGTCCTGACTTTC; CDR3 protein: CASSLARTGGTLTGANVLTF
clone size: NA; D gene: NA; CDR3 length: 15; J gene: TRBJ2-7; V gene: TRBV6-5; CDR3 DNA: TGTGCCAGCAGTTACTCCAGGAGGAGCTCCTACGAGCAGTACTTC; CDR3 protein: CASSYSRRSSYEQYF
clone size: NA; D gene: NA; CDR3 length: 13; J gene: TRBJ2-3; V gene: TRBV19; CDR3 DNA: TGTGCCAGTAGTATCGCGGCCCCGGATACGCAGTATTTT; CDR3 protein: CASSIAAPDTQYF
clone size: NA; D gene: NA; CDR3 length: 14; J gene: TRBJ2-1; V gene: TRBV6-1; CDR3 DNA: TGTGCCAGCAGTGTACCGTGGCAGAACAATGAGCAGTTCTTC; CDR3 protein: CASSVPWQNNEQFF
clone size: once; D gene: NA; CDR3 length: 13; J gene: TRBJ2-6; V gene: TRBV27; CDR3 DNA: TGTGCCAGCGCGGAGGCCGGGGCCAACGTCCTGACTTTC; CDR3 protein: CASAEAGANVLTF
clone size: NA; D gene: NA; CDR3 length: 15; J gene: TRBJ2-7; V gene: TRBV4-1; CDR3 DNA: TGCGCCAGCAGCTATCCAGGTCAGAACATCTACGAGCAGTACTTC; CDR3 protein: CASSYPGQNIYEQYF
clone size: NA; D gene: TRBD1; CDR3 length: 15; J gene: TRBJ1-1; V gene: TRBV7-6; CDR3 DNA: TGTGCCAGCAGCAAAGGGGACAGGGGGATCCCTGAAGCTTTCTTT; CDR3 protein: CASSKGDRGIPEAFF
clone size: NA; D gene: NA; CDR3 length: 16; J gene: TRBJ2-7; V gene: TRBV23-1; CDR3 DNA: TGCGCCAGCAGTCCTCCCGGGACTGGGAAAACCTACGAGCAGTACTTC; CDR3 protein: CASSPPGTGKTYEQYF
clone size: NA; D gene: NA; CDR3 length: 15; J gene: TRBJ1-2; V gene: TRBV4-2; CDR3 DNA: TGTGCCAGCAGCCAAGACAGGGAGGGGGACTATGGCTACACCTTC; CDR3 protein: CASSQDREGDYGYTF
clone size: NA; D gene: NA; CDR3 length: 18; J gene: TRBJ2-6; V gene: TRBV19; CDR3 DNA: TGTGCCAGTAGTTCCTCAGGCCCCGTGGTGGCTGGGGCCAACGTCCTGACTTTC; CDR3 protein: CASSSSGPVVAGANVLTF
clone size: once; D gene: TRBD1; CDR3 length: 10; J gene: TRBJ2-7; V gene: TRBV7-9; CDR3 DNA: TGTTCCGGAGACAGGGACGAGCAGTACTTC; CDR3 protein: CSGDRDEQYF
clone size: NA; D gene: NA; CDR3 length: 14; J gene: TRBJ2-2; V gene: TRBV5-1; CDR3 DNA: TGCGCCAGCAGCTTGGCGGGGATCACCGGGGAGCTGTTTTTT; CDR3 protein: CASSLAGITGELFF
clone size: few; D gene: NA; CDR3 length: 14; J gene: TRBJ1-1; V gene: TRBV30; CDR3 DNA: TGTGCCTGGAGTTATGACAGCATGAACACTGAAGCTTTCTTT; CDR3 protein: CAWSYDSMNTEAFF
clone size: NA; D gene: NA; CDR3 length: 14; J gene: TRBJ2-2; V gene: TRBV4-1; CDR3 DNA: TGCGCCAGCAGCCAAGTCGCAGGTGCCGGGGAGCTGTTTTTT; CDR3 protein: CASSQVAGAGELFF
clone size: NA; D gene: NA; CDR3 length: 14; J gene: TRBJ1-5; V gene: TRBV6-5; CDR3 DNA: TGTGCCAGCAGTACGACCCAAAGGGGACAGCCCCAGCATTTT; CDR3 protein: CASSTTQRGQPQHF
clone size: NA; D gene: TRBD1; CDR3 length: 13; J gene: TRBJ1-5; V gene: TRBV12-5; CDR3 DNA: TGTGCTAGTGGTTCAGGGGGCGGGCAGCCCCAGCATTTT; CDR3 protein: CASGSGGGQPQHF
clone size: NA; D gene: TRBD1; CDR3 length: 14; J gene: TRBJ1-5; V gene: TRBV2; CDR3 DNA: TGTGCCAGCAGGGGGGACAGTAGCAATCAGCCCCAGCATTTT; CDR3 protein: CASRGDSSNQPQHF
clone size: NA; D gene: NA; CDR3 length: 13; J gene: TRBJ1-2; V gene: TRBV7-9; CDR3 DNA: TGTGCCAGCAGCTTAGCGTCGGGAAATGGCTACACCTTC; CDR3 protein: CASSLASGNGYTF
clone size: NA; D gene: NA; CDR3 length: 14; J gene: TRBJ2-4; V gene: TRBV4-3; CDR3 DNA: TGCGCCAGCAGCCAAGACAGAGGGGGAAACATTCAGTACTTC; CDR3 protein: CASSQDRGGNIQYF
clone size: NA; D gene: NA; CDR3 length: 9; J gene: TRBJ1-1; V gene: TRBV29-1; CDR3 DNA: TGCAGCGTCGGAGACGAAGCTTTCTTT; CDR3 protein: CSVGDEAFF
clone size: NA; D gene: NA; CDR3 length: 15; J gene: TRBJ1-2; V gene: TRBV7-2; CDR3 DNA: TGTGCCAGCAGCTTAGCGGCAGAATCTAACTATGGCTACACCTTC; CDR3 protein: CASSLAAESNYGYTF
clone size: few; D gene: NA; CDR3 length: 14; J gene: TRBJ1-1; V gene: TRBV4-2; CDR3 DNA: TGTGCCAGCAGCCGAACAGGTCTGAACACTGAAGCTTTCTTT; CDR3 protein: CASSRTGLNTEAFF